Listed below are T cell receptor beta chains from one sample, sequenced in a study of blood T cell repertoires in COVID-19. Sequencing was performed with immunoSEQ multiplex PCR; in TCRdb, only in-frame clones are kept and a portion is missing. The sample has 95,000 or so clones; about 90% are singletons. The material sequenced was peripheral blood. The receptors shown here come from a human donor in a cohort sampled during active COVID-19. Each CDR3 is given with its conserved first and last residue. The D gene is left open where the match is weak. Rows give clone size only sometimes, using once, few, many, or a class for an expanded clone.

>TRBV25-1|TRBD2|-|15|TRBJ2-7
TGTGCCAGCGCAGATGGTCGGGGGGGCACCTACGAGCAGTACTTC
CASADGRGGTYEQYF
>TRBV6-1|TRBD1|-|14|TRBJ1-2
TGTGCCAGCAGTGAAAAGGGGGCCTATGCTGGCTACACCTTC
CASSEKGAYAGYTF
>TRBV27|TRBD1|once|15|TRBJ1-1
TGTGCCAGCAGTTTATCGACAGGGGGCGGCACTGAAGCTTTCTTT
CASSLSTGGGTEAFF
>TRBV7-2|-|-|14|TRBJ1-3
TGTGCCAGCAGACGAGACTCGGCTTGGGACACCATATATTTT
CASRRDSAWDTIYF
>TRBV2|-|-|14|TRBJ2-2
TGTGCCAGCAGTAGCGGGCCCAGAGCCGGGGAGCTGTTTTTT
CASSSGPRAGELFF
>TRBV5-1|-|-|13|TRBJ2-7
TGCGCCAGCAGCTTGGAACAGATCTACGAGCAGTACTTC
CASSLEQIYEQYF
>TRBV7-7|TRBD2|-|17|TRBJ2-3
TGTGCTAGCAGCTTGGGGACTAGCGGGGGGTTCACAGATACGCAGTATTTT
CASSLGTSGGFTDTQYF
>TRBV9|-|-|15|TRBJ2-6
TGTGCCAGCAGCGTAGCTGGCACAGGGGCCAACGTCCTGACTTTC
CASSVAGTGANVLTF
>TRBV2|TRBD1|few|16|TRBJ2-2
TGTGCCAGCAGACATCCTCTACAGGGGCCTACCGGGGAGCTGTTTTTT
CASRHPLQGPTGELFF
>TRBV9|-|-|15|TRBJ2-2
TGTGCCAGCAGCGTAGCCAATTTCAACACCGGGGAGCTGTTTTTT
CASSVANFNTGELFF
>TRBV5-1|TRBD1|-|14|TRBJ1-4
TGCGCCAGCAGCTTCGGGCAGGGGGGTGAAAAACTGTTTTTT
CASSFGQGGEKLFF
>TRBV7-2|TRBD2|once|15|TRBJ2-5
TGTGCCAGCAGCTGGAGGACTAGCGGGGGGGAGACCCAGTACTTC
CASSWRTSGGETQYF
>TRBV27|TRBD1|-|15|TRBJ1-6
TGTGCCAGCAGTGGGGACAGGGGGCGAGGTTCACCCCTCCACTTT
CASSGDRGRGSPLHF
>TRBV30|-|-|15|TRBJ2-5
TGTGCCTGGACCCAAAATAGGGGAGCGGGAGAGACCCAGTACTTC
CAWTQNRGAGETQYF
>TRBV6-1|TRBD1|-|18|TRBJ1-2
TGTGCCAGCAGTGTCCACAGGGGGCCCGCCCGCGATAGCTATGGCTACACCTTC
CASSVHRGPARDSYGYTF
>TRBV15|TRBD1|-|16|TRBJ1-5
TGTGCCACCAGCAGAGATCGGACAGGGGGTGGTCAGCCCCAGCATTTT
CATSRDRTGGGQPQHF
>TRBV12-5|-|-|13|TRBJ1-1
TGTGCTAGTGGGATAAGGGAGGAGACTGAAGCTTTCTTT
CASGIREETEAFF
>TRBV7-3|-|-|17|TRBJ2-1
TGTGCCAGCAGCTTACGAGGCACAGGGAGCTCCTACAATGAGCAGTTCTTC
CASSLRGTGSSYNEQFF
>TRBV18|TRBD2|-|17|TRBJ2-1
TGTGCCAGCTCACAACTCCCTACTAGCGGGGAGTACAATGAGCAGTTCTTC
CASSQLPTSGEYNEQFF
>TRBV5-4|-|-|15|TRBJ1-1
TGTGCCAGCAGCTTTTTCGATCGTAGGAACACTGAAGCTTTCTTT
CASSFFDRRNTEAFF
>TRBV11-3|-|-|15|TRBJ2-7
TGTGCCAGCAGCTTAGGACAGAGGATAACCTACGAGCAGTACTTC
CASSLGQRITYEQYF
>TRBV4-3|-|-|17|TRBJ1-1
TGCGCCAGCAGCCAAGTATTTGGGGCGACAGGCAACACTGAAGCTTTCTTT
CASSQVFGATGNTEAFF
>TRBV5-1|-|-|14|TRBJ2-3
TGCGCCAGCAGCTCCGCGGGGATCACAGATACGCAGTATTTT
CASSSAGITDTQYF
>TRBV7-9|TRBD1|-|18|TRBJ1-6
TGTGCCAGCAGCTTACCTCCCGGGACAGGGAGTAATAATTCACCCCTCCACTTT
CASSLPPGTGSNNSPLHF